This paragraph covers one T cell receptor (beta chain) sequence. CDR1 SNHLY and CDR2 FYNNEI come from the germline V gene. With 1 base removed from V and 4 bases from J, the gap between germline ends came to 16 bases. The CDR3 is made up of 17 amino acids. The entry originates in a study of blood T cell repertoires in COVID-19. Turning to the study itself: Spain, Italy and the United States supplied samples that represented acute and convalescent COVID-19. PBMCs, B-cell-depleted T cells, or T cells provided the cDNA or gDNA that made up the material.

In the source study's methods: Estimation of nucleated cell counts relied on the amplification of reference gene primers. Method: immunoSEQ multiplex PCR; TCRdb's copy keeps in-frame clones and lacks some. D and trimming were read from the DNA, whereas the V and J calls and clone size are those reported in that table. The data contain about 220,000 clones, 65% to 85% of them singletons. This rearrangement joins TRBV2 to TRBJ1-4, with D perhaps matching TRBD1 (6 bases). The receptor was isolated from a woman aged 60-70 years with acute or convalescent COVID-19. The source material was peripheral blood. The CDR3 DNA follows: TGTGCCAGCAGTGAAGTACCCCCTCGGACAGTTAATGAAAAACTGTTTTTT. It translates to CASSEVPPRTVNEKLFF.